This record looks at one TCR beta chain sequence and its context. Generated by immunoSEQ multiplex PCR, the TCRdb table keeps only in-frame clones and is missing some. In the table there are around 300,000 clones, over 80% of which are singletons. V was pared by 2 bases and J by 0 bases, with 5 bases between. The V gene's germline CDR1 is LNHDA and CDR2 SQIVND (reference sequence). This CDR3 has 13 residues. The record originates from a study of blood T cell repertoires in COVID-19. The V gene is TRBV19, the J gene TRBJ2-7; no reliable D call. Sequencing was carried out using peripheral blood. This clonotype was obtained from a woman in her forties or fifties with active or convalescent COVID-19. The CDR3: CASSIQDSYEQYF. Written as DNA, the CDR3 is TGTGCCAGTAGTATACAGGACTCCTACGAGCAGTACTTC.